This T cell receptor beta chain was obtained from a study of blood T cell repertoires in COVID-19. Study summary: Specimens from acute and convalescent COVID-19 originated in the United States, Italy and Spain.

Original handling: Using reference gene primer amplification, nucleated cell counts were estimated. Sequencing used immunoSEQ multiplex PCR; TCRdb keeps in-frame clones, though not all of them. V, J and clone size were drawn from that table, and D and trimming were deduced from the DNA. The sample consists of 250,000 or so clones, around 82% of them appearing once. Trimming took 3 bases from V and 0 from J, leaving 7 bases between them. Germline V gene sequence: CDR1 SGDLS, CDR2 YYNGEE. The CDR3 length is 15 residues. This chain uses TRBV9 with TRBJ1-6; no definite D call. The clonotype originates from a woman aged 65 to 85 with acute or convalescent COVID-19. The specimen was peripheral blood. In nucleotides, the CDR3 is TGTGCCAGCAGCGGCGGGAGCTCCTATAATTCACCCCTCCACTTT. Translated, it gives CASSGGSSYNSPLHF. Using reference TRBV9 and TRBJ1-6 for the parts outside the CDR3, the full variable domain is DSGVTQTPKHLITATGQRVTLRCSPRSGDLSVYWYQQSLDQGLQFLIQYYNGEERAKGNILERFSAQQFPDLHSELNLSSLELGDSALYFCASSGGSSYNSPLHFGNGTRLTVT.